These 8 T cell receptor beta chains were all obtained from the same sample, sequenced in a study of blood T cells in healthy people across ages. A second about 7 to 11 cycle PCR used barcoded and J-beta primers. TCRdb re-called the 5' RACE reads with MiXCR, one entry per CDR3 protein. The sample comprises some 710,000 distinct CDR3 sequences, about 47% of which are singletons, and 15% to 20% rests with the top ten. Specimen: blood. The receptors stem from a man older than 75 in good health.

This clonotype was seen ten or more times. The V gene is TRBV6-1, the J gene TRBJ1-1, with a tentative D call TRBD1 (5 bases). V lost 2 bases and J 4 bases, leaving 8 bases between the germline ends. This CDR3 comprises 13 residues. CDR1 is MNHNS and CDR2 is SASEGT in the germline V gene. CDR3 sequence (DNA): TGTGCCAGCAGTGAACGGGGGAGCACTGAAGCTTTCTTT. Translating it yields CASSERGSTEAFF.

This clonotype has just a few counts. DNA for the CDR3: TGCGCCAGCAGCCTACTCACAGGGGTGGAGGAGCAGTACTTC. This encodes CASSLLTGVEEQYF. V and J are TRBV4-1 and TRBJ2-7; 7 positions agree with TRBD1. V lost 4 bases, J lost 7 bases, and 10 bases stayed unmatched. From germline, CDR1 is MGHRA and CDR2 YSYEKL. CDR3 length: 14 amino acids.

The CDR3: CASSLVVGLANNEQFF. CDR3 nucleotide sequence: TGTGCCAGCAGCTTAGTCGTGGGGCTTGCCAACAATGAGCAGTTCTTC. The V gene is TRBV7-9, the J gene TRBJ2-1; TRBD1 is a possible D gene (5 bases). The length of the CDR3 is 16 residues. V lost 1 base to trimming and J lost 5 bases, with 15 bases between them. Per the germline V gene, CDR1 is SEHNR and CDR2 is FQNEAQ (reference sequence).

The chain has TRBV28 and TRBJ2-3; 7 bases match TRBD2. Germline V gives CDR1 MDHEN, CDR2 SYDVKM. With V trimmed by 4 bases and J by 2 bases, 9 bases remained unmatched. The CDR3 covers 16 residues. The CDR3, as DNA: TGTGCCAGCAGTTCCGGTTCTAGCGGATACACAGATACGCAGTATTTT. Translated: CASSSGSSGYTDTQYF. Filled out from reference TRBV28 and TRBJ2-3, the complete variable domain reads DVKVTQSSRYLVKRTGEKVFLECVQDMDHENMFWYRQDPGLGLRLIYFSYDVKMKEKGDIPEGYSVSREKKERFSLILESASTNQTSMYLCASSSGSSGYTDTQYFGPGTRLTVL.

The chain combines TRBV12-3 or TRBV12-4 with TRBJ2-7; no firm D call. This CDR3 spans 15 amino acids. Trimming stripped 7 bases from V and 3 bases from J, with 19 bases between. The CDR3 coding sequence is TGTGCCAGCACGAAGACCGACCGGACCGACTACGAGCAGTACTTC. Protein: CASTKTDRTDYEQYF.

This clonotype was picked up a small number of times. The rearrangement uses TRBV20-1 and TRBJ2-4; possible D gene TRBD1, 5 bases. The V and J ends lost 5 bases and 0 bases respectively, with 14 bases between them. The CDR3 extends over 15 amino acids. Germline lookup yields CDR1 DFQATT and CDR2 SNEGSKA (reference sequence). The CDR3 loop is CSASRQTVAKNIQYF. CDR3 coding DNA: TGCAGTGCTTCCCGTCAGACAGTAGCCAAAAACATTCAGTACTTC.

In its sample, this clonotype was seen once. This sequence joins TRBV3-1 and TRBJ2-5; tentative D call: TRBD2 (6 bases). Germline V gives CDR1 LGHDT, CDR2 YNNKEL (reference sequence). Trimming left V 3 bases short and J 0 bases short, with 11 bases between. CDR3 size: 15 residues. CDR3 DNA sequence: TGTGCCAGCAGCCAGATGACTAGTCACCAAGAGACCCAGTACTTC. Its protein is CASSQMTSHQETQYF.

This chain links TRBV29-1 with TRBJ2-3; 8 bases match TRBD1. CDR3 length equals 14 residues. V lost 3 bases, J lost 4 bases, and 6 bases stayed unmatched. Germline V lookup: CDR1 SQVTM, CDR2 ANQGSEA. The CDR3 DNA is TGCAGCGTTGAGAGGACAGGGATAGCAGATACGCAGTATTTT. It codes for CSVERTGIADTQYF.